This entry lists 22 T cell receptor beta chains sequenced from one sample in a study of identical twins. TCRdb re-analysed the 5' RACE reads in MiXCR, keeping a single row per CDR3 protein. Of some 760,000 distinct CDR3 sequences listed, over 15% are singletons. These records were also assigned to another study, of T cells expressing NK-cell markers.

Sequenced: PBMCs. The receptors were gathered from a woman under 30 in good health.

This clonotype came up a few times. This chain joins TRBV7-2 and TRBJ1-2; TRBD1 aligns across 11 bases. Germline V gene data show CDR1 as SGHTA and CDR2 as FQGNSA. The ends lost 5 bases at V and 9 bases at J; junction bases unmatched: 8. CDR3 length: 14 amino acids. CDR3 sequence (DNA): TGTGCCAGCAGCCTAGGGACAGGGGGTAGGAGCTACACCTTC. Its translation is CASSLGTGGRSYTF.

The chain joins TRBV21-1 to TRBJ1-2; TRBD1 reflects the table's D call only, with no check against the DNA. TRBV21-1 is given as a pseudogene. The CDR3 sequence is 14 residues long. The CDR3 bases are TGTGCCAGCAGCTCCCGGACAGGAGGGAATGGCTACACCTTC. Its protein is CASSSRTGGNGYTF.

The gene calls are TRBV2 and TRBJ2-5; D is undetermined. Trimming left V 3 bases short and J 2 bases short, with 13 bases between. Germline values: CDR1 SNHLY, CDR2 FYNNEI. The CDR3 is 15 residues long. The CDR3 bases are TGTGCCAGCAGTGATGGTTTGATGCTACAAGAGACCCAGTACTTC. Its translation is CASSDGLMLQETQYF.

This clonotype was detected many times. This rearrangement joins TRBV29-1 to TRBJ2-3, with TRBD2 identical over 7 bases. With 2 bases clipped from V and 3 bases from J, the junction kept 11 bases outside the gene matches. Per germline, CDR1 SQVTM and CDR2 ANQGSEA. The CDR3 is 16 residues long. The CDR3 DNA sequence: TGCAGCGTTGAAAGGAGGTTCGCGGGAGCGACAGATACGCAGTATTTT. Its protein product is CSVERRFAGATDTQYF.

The rearrangement uses TRBV6-1 and TRBJ1-4; 7 nucleotides line up with TRBD1. The V and J ends lost 6 bases and 0 bases, in that order; junction bases with no gene match: 1. This CDR3 contains 14 residues. CDR1 is MNHNS, CDR2 SASEGT, per germline. In DNA, the CDR3 is TGTGCCAGCAGGGACAGGACAACTAATGAAAAACTGTTTTTT. This gives the protein CASRDRTTNEKLFF.

This sequence joins TRBV11-2 and TRBJ2-1; the D is unclear. V gave up 7 bases and J gave up 7 bases, with 20 bases separating them. Germline CDR1 reads SGHAT; CDR2 reads FQNNGV. This CDR3 spans 15 amino acids. CDR3 loop: CASNLGPRIMNEQFF. In DNA, the CDR3 is TGTGCCAGCAATTTAGGTCCCAGAATAATGAATGAGCAGTTCTTC.

V is TRBV7-2 and J is TRBJ2-3; perhaps TRBD2 as D (5 bases). In germline, CDR1 is SGHTA, CDR2 FQGNSA. V lost 5 bases, J lost 7 bases, and 19 bases lay in between. The CDR3 loop spans 15 amino acids. CDR3 protein: CASSPMLLAAYTQYF. CDR3 DNA: TGTGCCAGCAGCCCGATGCTGCTAGCAGCGTATACGCAGTATTTT. Full variable domain (outside the CDR3, taken from reference TRBV7-2 and TRBJ2-3): GAGVSQSPSNKVTEKGKDVELRCDPISGHTALYWYRQSLGQGLEFLIYFQGNSAPDKSGLPSDRFSAERTGGSVSTLTIQRTQQEDSAVYLCASSPMLLAAYTQYFGPGTRLTVL.

The rearrangement links TRBV11-2 to TRBJ2-3; the match to TRBD2 covers 10 bases. The CDR3 has 16 residues. The germline CDR1 and CDR2 sequences are SGHAT and FQNNGV. V shed 5 bases and J 6 bases; nucleotides not matched to a gene: 11. CDR3 sequence reads: CASSPTPRAGGDTQYF. DNA of the CDR3: TGTGCCAGCAGCCCCACCCCCCGAGCGGGGGGGGATACGCAGTATTTT.

The chain uses TRBV7-2 and TRBJ1-1; D unresolved. Trimming took off 5 bases at V and 1 base at J, with 11 bases between the two ends. CDR3 length equals 14 residues. From germline, CDR1 is SGHTA and CDR2 FQGNSA. CDR3 in DNA: TGTGCCAGCAGCCCGACACCCGGGAACACTGAAGCTTTCTTT. Translating gives CASSPTPGNTEAFF.

The rearrangement joins TRBV5-4 to TRBJ2-5; D is possibly TRBD1 or TRBD2 (6 bases each). This CDR3 spans 13 amino acids. V was cut by 4 bases and J by 5 bases, with 12 bases left in between. Per germline, CDR1 SGHNT and CDR2 YYREEE (reference sequence). CDR3 DNA sequence: TGTGCCAGCAGCGCCACAGGGAGGGAGACCCAGTACTTC. Translation gives CASSATGRETQYF.

There are a few counts of this clonotype. This sequence joins TRBV5-1 and TRBJ2-1; 8 bases are a match to TRBD2. J was trimmed by 0 bases and V by 1 base; bases with no gene match: 12. The CDR3 runs 19 residues. Germline CDR1 reads SGHRS; CDR2 reads YFSETQ. The DNA for the CDR3 is TGCGCCAGCAGCTTGCGCAGCGGGGGCCATCCGAGCTCCTACAATGAGCAGTTCTTC. Translated, it gives CASSLRSGGHPSSYNEQFF.

The chain uses TRBV25-1 and TRBJ2-7, with 8 bases identical to TRBD1. CDR1 is MGHDK and CDR2 is SYGVNS in the germline V gene. This CDR3 spans 13 amino acids. V was clipped by 8 bases and J by 2 bases; unmatched bases: 5. CDR3 nucleotides: TGTGCCAGCCGCCGGGACAGGACCTACGAGCAGTACTTC. This encodes CASRRDRTYEQYF.

V is TRBV9 and J is TRBJ2-1, with 11 bases aligning to TRBD2. CDR1 and CDR2 from the germline V gene are SGDLS and YYNGEE. CDR3 length: 17 amino acids. Trimming cost V 5 bases and J 4 bases; bases outside gene matches: 11. This CDR3 is CASSRGGGLAVYNEQFF. The CDR3 DNA sequence: TGTGCCAGCAGTCGCGGGGGGGGACTAGCGGTTTACAATGAGCAGTTCTTC.

V and J are TRBV4-1 and TRBJ2-1, with D unclear. This CDR3 has 17 amino acids. CDR1 and CDR2 (germline): MGHRA, YSYEKL. V lost 0 bases, J lost 2 bases, and 14 bases lay in between. CDR3 DNA sequence: TGCGCCAGCAGCCAAGAAGCACGGAAACGAGCCTACAATGAGCAGTTCTTC. This translates into CASSQEARKRAYNEQFF.

In this sample, this clonotype turned up a few times. The J gene is TRBJ2-7, the V gene TRBV20-1; TRBD1 matches at 10 bases. Germline trimming cut 7 bases from V and 2 bases from J; bases unmatched to any gene: 5. The CDR3 runs to 13 residues. CDR1 and CDR2 from the germline V gene are DFQATT and SNEGSKA (reference sequence). CDR3: CSVSGTGAYEQYF. As DNA, the CDR3 is TGCAGTGTCTCCGGGACAGGGGCCTACGAGCAGTACTTC.

CDR3 in DNA: TGCAGCGTTGAAGATCAGGGGATCTATGGCTACACCTTC. Its translation: CSVEDQGIYGYTF. V gene TRBV29-1 combines with J gene TRBJ1-2, with D perhaps matching TRBD1 (6 bases). Trimming pared 0 bases from V and 4 bases from J, leaving 9 bases between. This CDR3 contains 13 residues. Looked up from germline, CDR1 is SQVTM and CDR2 is ANQGSEA.

The chain couples TRBV28 to TRBJ2-7; 13 bases match TRBD2. Trimming cost V 5 bases and J 13 bases; bases outside gene matches: 5. CDR3 length equals 12 residues. Germline V gene sequence: CDR1 MDHEN, CDR2 SYDVKM. The CDR3 nucleotides read TGTGCCAGCAGTCCGGGGACTAGCGGGACCTACTTC. Translation: CASSPGTSGTYF.

The chain links TRBV12-3 or TRBV12-4 to TRBJ1-6, with D hard to call. This CDR3 is 12 amino acids long. V dropped 6 bases and J dropped 9 bases, with 9 bases sitting between them. Written as DNA, the CDR3 is TGTGCCAGCAGGCTGGGTGGTTCACCCCTCCACTTT. Translated: CASRLGGSPLHF.

This clonotype has a handful of counts. V is TRBV5-6 and J is TRBJ2-7; D possibly corresponds to TRBD1 (5 bases). The CDR3 runs to 15 residues. Germline V lookup: CDR1 SGHDT, CDR2 YYEEEE. The germline V and J ends were trimmed by 0 bases and 3 bases, with 13 bases remaining between them. The CDR3 DNA is TGTGCCAGCAGCTTGGAACCACAGGATAGCTACGAGCAGTACTTC. Its translation: CASSLEPQDSYEQYF.

This clonotype was counted a few times. The chain combines TRBV5-1 with TRBJ2-3; 7 bases align to TRBD2. The V segment lost 4 bases and the J segment 5 bases; nucleotides outside the gene matches: 13. CDR3 length equals 16 residues. Germline CDR1 SGHRS, CDR2 YFSETQ. The CDR3 sequence: CASSHATSANRDTQYF. The CDR3 DNA reads as TGCGCCAGCAGCCACGCTACTAGCGCGAATCGAGATACGCAGTATTTT.

The V call is TRBV11-2, the J call TRBJ2-1; TRBD2 matches at 11 bases. Germline values: CDR1 SGHAT, CDR2 FQNNGV. The trim removed 5 bases at V and 4 bases at J, leaving 10 bases unmatched. This CDR3 spans 17 amino acids. In nucleotides, the CDR3 is TGTGCCAGCAGCCCGAGACTAGCGGGACGAACATACAATGAGCAGTTCTTC. Translating it yields CASSPRLAGRTYNEQFF.

This chain joins TRBV4-1 and TRBJ2-7; 9 bases are shared with TRBD1. Germline trimming cut 2 bases from V and 5 bases from J; bases unmatched to any gene: 7. Germline assignment: CDR1 MGHRA and CDR2 YSYEKL. The CDR3 is made up of 15 amino acids. The CDR3 DNA is TGCGCCAGCAGCCAAAGGGACAGGGCAATCGACGAGCAGTACTTC. Translating it yields CASSQRDRAIDEQYF.